The 29 T cell receptor beta chains listed next were all sequenced from one sample in a study of early T cells in non-severe SARS-CoV-2 infection. TCRdb itself ran the 5' RACE reads through MiXCR, one entry per CDR3 protein. The sample has about 30,000 distinct CDR3 sequences; about 5.8% are singletons. Sequences were obtained from whole blood. These receptors were taken from an adult who was a healthcare worker with PCR-confirmed SARS-CoV-2 infection or an uninfected control (not recorded which).

In this sample, this clonotype turned up many times. In nucleotides, the CDR3 is TGTGCCTGGAGTGTAAACAGAGCATACAATGAGCAGTTCTTC. It encodes CAWSVNRAYNEQFF. The V gene is TRBV30, the J gene TRBJ2-1; no firm D call. From germline, CDR1 is GTSNPN and CDR2 SVGIG (reference sequence). The V gene lost 0 bases and the J gene lost 4 bases, with 10 bases spanning the gap. This CDR3 has 14 amino acids. The full variable domain, its missing parts supplied by reference TRBV30 and TRBJ2-1, is SQTIHQWPATLVQPVGSPLSLECTVEGTSNPNLYWYRQAAGRGLQLLFYSVGIGQISSEVPQNLSASRPQDRQFILSSKKLLLSDSGFYLCAWSVNRAYNEQFFGPGTRLTVL.

This clonotype was found a few times. The V call is TRBV5-4, the J call TRBJ2-7, with TRBD1 matching over 7 bases. With 7 bases clipped from V and 6 bases from J, the junction kept 7 bases outside the gene matches. The germline CDR1 and CDR2 sequences are SGHNT and YYREEE (reference sequence). The CDR3 extends over 12 amino acids. CDR3 sequence reads: CASETGTAEQYF. Here the CDR3 DNA reads TGTGCCAGCGAGACCGGGACAGCCGAGCAGTACTTC.

This clonotype was observed many times. The J gene is TRBJ2-3, the V gene TRBV7-6; possible D gene TRBD1, 6 bases. This CDR3 comprises 14 residues. Germline CDR1 reads SGHVS; CDR2 reads FNYEAQ. V was trimmed by 1 base and J by 4 bases, leaving 9 bases between them. The CDR3 bases are TGTGCCAGCAGCTTAGGAGGGGGTTCAGATACGCAGTATTTT. It specifies CASSLGGGSDTQYF.

At least ten counts were recorded for this clonotype. The V gene is TRBV7-6, the J gene TRBJ2-1; D possibly uses TRBD1 or TRBD2 (5 bases each). The CDR3 length is 16 residues. Trimming took 5 bases from V and 0 from J, leaving 14 bases between them. Germline CDR1 SGHVS, CDR2 FNYEAQ. The CDR3 loop is CASSHGTSSSYNEQFF. The CDR3 DNA is TGTGCCAGCAGCCACGGGACGTCCAGCTCCTACAATGAGCAGTTCTTC.

The chain couples TRBV12-5 to TRBJ1-4, with D possibly being TRBD1 (5 bases). CDR1 and CDR2 from the germline V gene are LGHNT and FRNRAP. The CDR3 runs to 17 residues. Trimming cost V 4 bases and J 3 bases, with 18 bases left between them. The CDR3 DNA reads TGTGCTAGTGGTTCCTCTCCTGTGGGGCGGCCTAATGAAAAACTGTTTTTT. Its protein is CASGSSPVGRPNEKLFF.

There are many counts of this clonotype. This sequence joins TRBV12-3 or TRBV12-4 and TRBJ1-5; D uncertain. Trimming took off 2 bases at V and 4 bases at J, with 6 bases between the two ends. This CDR3 is built from 13 residues. The CDR3 here is CASSLLRNQPQHF. DNA for the CDR3: TGTGCCAGCAGTTTACTCCGGAATCAGCCCCAGCATTTT.

This clonotype has a count of ten or more. The chain couples TRBV20-1 to TRBJ1-1, with 8 nucleotides matching TRBD1. The junction had 7 bases not matched to a gene; V was cut back by 6 bases and J by 1 base. The CDR3 length is 14 residues. Germline CDR1 is DFQATT and CDR2 is SNEGSKA (reference sequence). The CDR3 loop reads CSATGTGRNTEAFF. The CDR3 region has the DNA TGCAGTGCCACCGGGACAGGCCGGAACACTGAAGCTTTCTTT.

This clonotype was picked up many times. The chain combines TRBV12-3 or TRBV12-4 with TRBJ1-2; no firm D call. The CDR3 is made up of 14 amino acids. V lost 2 bases to trimming and J lost 0 bases, with 7 bases between them. In nucleotides, the CDR3 is TGTGCCAGCAGTTTATGGGGTACTAACTATGGCTACACCTTC. It specifies CASSLWGTNYGYTF.

This clonotype was seen many times. V is TRBV21-1 and J is TRBJ2-7. TRBV21-1 counts as a pseudogene. There are 15 residues in the CDR3. The CDR3 bases are TGTGCCAGCAGCGAATTTGCGGAGCTCCCCTACGAGCAGTACTTC. Protein: CASSEFAELPYEQYF.

This clonotype was picked up many times. V gene TRBV28 combines with J gene TRBJ2-7; 8 bases map to TRBD1. Germline V gene lookup returns CDR1 MDHEN and CDR2 SYDVKM. J lost 3 bases, V lost 7 bases, and 14 bases had no gene match. The CDR3 is 16 amino acids. CDR3 coding DNA: TGTGCCAGCAACCAACCCTGGACAGGGACAAACTACGAGCAGTACTTC. As protein: CASNQPWTGTNYEQYF.

This clonotype was counted ten times or more. The rearrangement links TRBV19 to TRBJ2-7; D call uncertain. V lost 5 bases and J 2 bases, leaving 19 bases between the germline ends. CDR1 is LNHDA, CDR2 SQIVND, per germline (reference sequence). CDR3 length: 16 amino acids. CDR3 residues: CASSPLTSGDPYEQYF. Here the CDR3 DNA reads TGTGCCAGTAGTCCTCTCACCTCAGGAGACCCCTACGAGCAGTACTTC. Variable domain in full (rest from reference TRBV19 and TRBJ2-7): DGGITQSPKYLFRKEGQNVTLSCEQNLNHDAMYWYRQDPGQGLRLIYYSQIVNDFQKGDIAEGYSVSREKKESFPLTVTSAQKNPTAFYLCASSPLTSGDPYEQYFGPGTRLTVT.

This clonotype came up many times. This sequence joins TRBV19 and TRBJ2-7, with 11 nucleotides matching TRBD2. This CDR3 region has 15 residues. CDR1 is LNHDA and CDR2 is SQIVND in the germline V gene (reference sequence). J was trimmed by 7 bases and V by 2 bases; bases with no gene match: 7. The DNA for the CDR3 is TGTGCCAGTAGTATAATAACTAGCGGGAGATGGGAGCAGTACTTC. It codes for CASSIITSGRWEQYF.

Many counts were recorded for this clonotype. The chain uses TRBV7-9 and TRBJ2-7; D call uncertain. This CDR3 region has 14 residues. Trimming pared 2 bases from V and 3 bases from J, leaving 11 bases between. In germline, CDR1 is SEHNR, CDR2 FQNEAQ (reference sequence). The CDR3 is CASSLTPDGYEQYF. The CDR3 DNA is TGTGCCAGCAGCTTAACCCCGGACGGCTACGAGCAGTACTTC. The whole variable domain, filled in from reference TRBV7-9 and TRBJ2-7, reads DTGVSQNPRHKITKRGQNVTFRCDPISEHNRLYWYRQTLGQGPEFLTYFQNEAQLEKSRLLSDRFSAERPKGSFSTLEIQRTEQGDSAMYLCASSLTPDGYEQYFGPGTRLTVT.

The chain has TRBV5-1 and TRBJ1-1; possible D gene TRBD1, 5 bases. This CDR3 is built from 14 residues. Germline values: CDR1 SGHRS, CDR2 YFSETQ. The V end was cut by 3 bases, the J end by 2 bases, with 11 bases between. The CDR3 nucleotides read TGCGCCAGCAGCTCAATGGGGCCAAACACTGAAGCTTTCTTT. Its protein is CASSSMGPNTEAFF.

This clonotype was counted between two and nine times. This rearrangement joins TRBV5-4 to TRBJ2-1; 7 nucleotides match TRBD2. CDR1 SGHNT and CDR2 YYREEE come from the germline V gene (reference sequence). The CDR3 length is 15 residues. V lost 4 bases and J lost 10; bases outside the gene matches: 14. The CDR3 DNA reads as TGTGCCAGCAGCCCTGGCGGCGGGAGTAGCCACGAGCAGTTCTTC. It is translated as CASSPGGGSSHEQFF.

This clonotype was recorded at least ten times. The V call is TRBV27, the J call TRBJ2-1, with 9 bases fitting TRBD2. In germline, CDR1 is MNHEY, CDR2 SMNVEV (reference sequence). Trimming took 3 bases from V and 9 from J; bases not matched to a gene: 9. This CDR3 has 15 amino acids. The CDR3 nucleotides read TGTGCCAGCAGTTTGGCGGGAGGGCCGAGAAGTGAGCAGTTCTTC. This codes for CASSLAGGPRSEQFF.

There are many counts of this clonotype. V is TRBV11-2 and J is TRBJ1-1; 7 bases align to TRBD1. This CDR3 has 13 amino acids. Trimming took 5 bases from V and 7 from J; bases not matched to a gene: 7. The germline V gene encodes CDR1 SGHAT and CDR2 FQNNGV. The CDR3 reads CASSVTGTDEAFF. CDR3 coding DNA: TGTGCCAGCAGCGTAACCGGGACAGATGAAGCTTTCTTT.

This clonotype has only a few counts. V usage is TRBV20-1 and J usage is TRBJ2-2; 9 positions agree with TRBD1. V trimming: 5 bases; J trimming: 3 bases; junction bases outside the gene matches: 4. In germline, CDR1 is DFQATT, CDR2 SNEGSKA (reference sequence). The CDR3 is 14 amino acids. Written as DNA, the CDR3 is TGCAGTGCTGTCCGGGACAGGGACACCGGGGAGCTGTTTTTT. Translation gives CSAVRDRDTGELFF.

This clonotype has just a few counts. The chain employs TRBV18 and TRBJ2-5; TRBD1 or TRBD2 may be the D gene (5 bases each). This CDR3 region has 14 residues. Germline V gene sequence: CDR1 KGHSH, CDR2 LQKENI. With 4 bases removed from V and 1 base from J, the gap between germline ends came to 10 bases. CDR3: CASSRGTVQETQYF. CDR3 bases: TGTGCCAGCTCACGAGGGACGGTCCAAGAGACCCAGTACTTC. Complete variable domain (other parts from reference TRBV18 and TRBJ2-5): NAGVMQNPRHLVRRRGQEARLRCSPMKGHSHVYWYRQLPEEGLKFMVYLQKENIIDESGMPKERFSAEFPKEGPSILRIQQVVRGDSAAYFCASSRGTVQETQYFGPGTRLLVL.

This clonotype was counted ten times or more. The CDR3 region is CSASVRAADYYNEQFF. DNA for the CDR3: TGCAGTGCTAGTGTCCGGGCTGCGGACTACTACAATGAGCAGTTCTTC. This chain joins TRBV20-1 and TRBJ2-1; D is possibly TRBD2 (6 bases). Trimming removed 3 bases at V and 3 bases at J, with 18 bases between. This CDR3 is 16 amino acids long. From germline, CDR1 is DFQATT and CDR2 SNEGSKA (reference sequence).

Many counts were recorded for this clonotype. J is TRBJ2-3 and V is TRBV3-2. TRBV3-2 is a recognized pseudogene. This CDR3 is built from 12 residues. CDR3: CASSQDLDTQYF. CDR3 DNA sequence: TGTGCCAGCAGCCAAGATTTAGATACGCAGTATTTT.

This clonotype was observed at least ten times. The genes are TRBV7-6 and TRBJ1-3, with 8 bases lining up with TRBD1. Germline V CDR1 and CDR2: SGHVS, FNYEAQ. J was trimmed by 0 bases and V by 3 bases; bases with no gene match: 4. The CDR3 sequence is 16 residues long. The CDR3 spells CASSLGQAYSGNTIYF. DNA of the CDR3: TGTGCCAGCAGCTTGGGACAGGCTTACTCTGGAAACACCATATATTTT.

This clonotype showed up many times. The CDR3 region has the DNA TGTGCCAGCAGTGACGGGCGCCAGGAGCAGTTCTTC. Translation: CASSDGRQEQFF. V usage is TRBV25-1 and J usage is TRBJ2-1; D uncertain. V lost 3 bases and J lost 10, with 10 bases in between. CDR3 length: 12 residues. Germline assignment: CDR1 MGHDK and CDR2 SYGVNS.

This clonotype was detected many times. J is TRBJ1-2 and V is TRBV7-9; 7 nucleotides agree with TRBD1. There are 15 residues in the CDR3. The germline V gene encodes CDR1 SEHNR and CDR2 FQNEAQ (reference sequence). With 5 bases clipped from V and 1 base from J, the junction kept 7 bases outside the gene matches. The CDR3 reads CASSAQTGNNYGYTF. Written as DNA, the CDR3 is TGTGCCAGCAGCGCCCAGACAGGGAATAACTATGGCTACACCTTC.

The rearrangement links TRBV7-8 to TRBJ2-1; 8 bases are a match to TRBD2. From germline, CDR1 is SGHVS and CDR2 FQNEAQ. Trimming cost V 1 base and J 4 bases; bases outside gene matches: 6. The CDR3 totals 16 residues. CDR3 residues: CASSLERGKTYNEQFF. The DNA of the CDR3 is TGTGCCAGCAGCTTAGAGCGGGGGAAAACGTACAATGAGCAGTTCTTC.

There are many counts of this clonotype. V and J are TRBV20-1 and TRBJ1-6, with D uncertain. This CDR3 contains 15 residues. Germline V gene data show CDR1 as DFQATT and CDR2 as SNEGSKA (reference sequence). The V end was cut by 2 bases, the J end by 9 bases, with 17 bases between. The CDR3 is CSARTERGGSSPLHF. The CDR3 DNA reads as TGCAGTGCTAGAACTGAGCGTGGCGGGAGTTCACCCCTCCACTTT.

This clonotype was recorded at least ten times. The J gene is TRBJ2-1, the V gene TRBV15; no firm D call. The length of the CDR3 is 14 residues. Germline lookup yields CDR1 LNHNV and CDR2 YYDKDF (reference sequence). V dropped 3 bases and J dropped 6 bases, with 12 bases sitting between them. CDR3 sequence: CATSRTLPPNEQFF. The CDR3 DNA sequence: TGTGCCACCAGCAGGACGCTCCCCCCCAATGAGCAGTTCTTC. Together with reference TRBV15 and TRBJ2-1, the CDR3 gives the full variable domain: DAMVIQNPRYQVTQFGKPVTLSCSQTLNHNVMYWYQQKSSQAPKLLFHYYDKDFNNEADTPDNFQSRRPNTSFCFLDIRSPGLGDTAMYLCATSRTLPPNEQFFGPGTRLTVL.

In regard to this clonotype: This may be a read error, as it is one base from a much larger clone. This chain uses TRBV12-5 with TRBJ2-1; TRBD2 matches 7 bases. Germline-derived CDR1 and CDR2 are LGHNT and FRNRAP. This CDR3 is 16 amino acids long. The CDR3 sequence is CARGLSPGGASGEQFF. The CDR3 coding sequence is TGTGCTAGAGGTTTGTCGCCGGGGGGAGCCTCGGGTGAGCAGTTCTTC.

In this sample, this clonotype turned up many times. At one end the junction does not follow the germline gene, possibly because of a read error. V and J are TRBV7-7 and TRBJ2-3; 12 bases are shared with TRBD2. Germline CDR1 SSHAT, CDR2 FNYEAQ (reference sequence). CDR3 length: 16 residues. The CDR3: CASSRGLAGFTDTQYF. The CDR3 nucleotides read TGTGCTAGCAGCCGTGGACTAGCGGGGTTTACAGATACGCAGTATTTT.